This T cell receptor beta chain is drawn from a study of OX40 agonist ivuxolimab in advanced cancers. Study findings and constraints: Antigens targeted by the expanded peripheral T cells were not determined. CD8+ T cells showed, on average, more clonal expansion than CD4+ cells.

The CDR3 is 15 amino acids. Trimming took off 4 bases at V and 4 bases at J, with 16 bases between the two ends. Germline loops: CDR1 SGHTA, CDR2 FQGNSA. The data were produced by immunoSEQ multiplex PCR, yet TCRdb's version contains in-frame clones alone and is incomplete. The data show tens of thousands of clones, more than 70% seen once. This clone came up a few times. The antigen is undetermined. The sample in question was CD4+ or CD8+ T cells sorted from blood, obtained in a trial of the OX40 agonist ivuxolimab. J is TRBJ1-1 and V is TRBV7-2; a weak D match, TRBD1 (5 bases). The source of this sequence is an adult with an advanced solid tumor such as melanoma, head and neck, liver or kidney cancer. Here the CDR3 reads CASSYHGGSTTEAFF. In DNA form, the CDR3 reads TGTGCCAGCAGCTATCATGGGGGTTCGACCACTGAAGCTTTCTTT.